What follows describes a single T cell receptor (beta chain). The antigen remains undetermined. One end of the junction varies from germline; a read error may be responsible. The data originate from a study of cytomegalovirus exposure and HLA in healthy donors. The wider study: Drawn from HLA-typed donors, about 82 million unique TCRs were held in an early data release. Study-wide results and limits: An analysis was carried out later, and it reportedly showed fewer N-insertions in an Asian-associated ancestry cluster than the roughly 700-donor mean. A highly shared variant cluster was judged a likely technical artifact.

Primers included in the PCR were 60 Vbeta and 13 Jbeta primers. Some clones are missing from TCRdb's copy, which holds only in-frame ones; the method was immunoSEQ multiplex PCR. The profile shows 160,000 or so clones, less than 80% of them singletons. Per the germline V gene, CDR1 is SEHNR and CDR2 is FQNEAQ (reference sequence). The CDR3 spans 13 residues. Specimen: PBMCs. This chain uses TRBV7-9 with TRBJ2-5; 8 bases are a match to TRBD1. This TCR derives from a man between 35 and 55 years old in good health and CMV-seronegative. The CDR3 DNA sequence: TGTTCCAGCAGTTCCAGGGGGCCAGAGACCCAGTACTTC. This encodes CSSSSRGPETQYF.